Following are 9 T cell receptor beta chains from one sample sequenced in a study of blood T cell repertoires in COVID-19 (dated by TCRdb to the early 2020s). Libraries came from the immunoSEQ multiplex PCR assay. TCRdb obtained this table from immuneACCESS and retained in-frame rearrangements with V and J assigned. These tables miss some clones; where compared with another copy, unresolved V genes account for less than half of the shortfall, and the remainder is unexplained. The sample table records 200,000 to 300,000 clones; around nine tenths of these occur just once. The ten largest clones capture 3.5% to 5% of the sample. The specimen sequenced was PBMCs or T cells enriched from blood (not recorded which). The receptor source for this set is a woman in her 30s who had recovered from COVID-19.

The chain employs TRBV4-2 and TRBJ1-5; tentative D call: TRBD1 (6 bases). With 0 bases removed from V and 6 bases from J, the gap between germline ends came to 9 bases. The germline gives CDR1 LGHNA, CDR2 YNFKEQ. This CDR3 is 14 amino acids long. The CDR3 sequence is CASSQDSQGQPQHF. CDR3 sequence (DNA): TGTGCCAGCAGCCAAGACTCACAGGGTCAGCCCCAGCATTTT.

The chain links TRBV9 to TRBJ1-1; 9 bases fit TRBD1. The CDR3 is made up of 15 amino acids. Germline V gene sequence: CDR1 SGDLS, CDR2 YYNGEE. The ends lost 2 bases at V and 5 bases at J; junction bases unmatched: 7. The CDR3 region has the DNA TGTGCCAGCAGCGTCACAGGGGGCGCGGGAACTGAAGCTTTCTTT. It specifies CASSVTGGAGTEAFF.

This clone was observed a handful of times. V gene TRBV19 combines with J gene TRBJ1-1, with 7 bases matching TRBD1. Germline V gene data show CDR1 as LNHDA and CDR2 as SQIVND (reference sequence). The CDR3 is made up of 13 amino acids. Unmatched junction bases numbered 11, after V lost 9 bases and J lost 7 bases. The CDR3 DNA reads as TGTGCCAGCCGACAGGGCAGCTTTGGTGAAGCTTTCTTT. Residues: CASRQGSFGEAFF.

The CDR3 nucleotides read TGCAGCGTTGAAGAGACAGGCAACGGCTACAATGAGCAGTTCTTC. Protein sequence: CSVEETGNGYNEQFF. The chain is built from TRBV29-1 and TRBJ2-1; a weak D match, TRBD1 (6 bases). CDR3 length: 15 residues. V was pared by 0 bases and J by 3 bases, with 12 bases between. Per germline, CDR1 SQVTM and CDR2 ANQGSEA.

This clone was detected once. The V call is TRBV2, the J call TRBJ1-2; D possibly corresponds to TRBD1 (6 bases). The V end lost 4 bases, the J end lost 4 bases, and 25 bases lay between the germline ends. From germline, CDR1 is SNHLY and CDR2 FYNNEI. The CDR3 consists of 18 residues. The CDR3 coding sequence is TGTGCCAGCAGTGGGATAGGGGGTATCCCCAGCGGCAGCTATGGCTACACCTTC. It is translated as CASSGIGGIPSGSYGYTF.

The chain has TRBV19 and TRBJ2-7, with a tentative D call TRBD1 (5 bases). Germline values: CDR1 LNHDA, CDR2 SQIVND (reference sequence). This CDR3 has 15 residues. Trimming pared 1 base from V and 3 bases from J, leaving 13 bases between. CDR3: CASSIGQGKFYEQYF. DNA of the CDR3: TGTGCCAGTAGTATAGGCCAGGGAAAATTCTACGAGCAGTACTTC.

The J gene is TRBJ2-5, the V gene TRBV15; 7 bases fit TRBD2. Germline V gene data show CDR1 as LNHNV and CDR2 as YYDKDF (reference sequence). The V gene end was trimmed by 7 bases and the J gene end by 4 bases; junction bases not matched to a gene: 6. The CDR3 loop spans 13 amino acids. This chain's CDR3 is CATTREFRETQYF. The CDR3 nucleotides read TGTGCCACCACGCGGGAGTTCAGAGAGACCCAGTACTTC.

The chain employs TRBV30 and TRBJ2-6, with D perhaps assigned TRBD1 or TRBD2 (6 bases each). Germline V lookup: CDR1 GTSNPN, CDR2 SVGIG (reference sequence). The CDR3 has 15 residues. V was clipped by 8 bases and J by 0 bases, with 14 bases between them. CDR3 region: CARGETGSGANVLTF. The CDR3, as DNA: TGTGCCAGGGGGGAGACCGGCTCTGGGGCCAACGTCCTGACTTTC.

V is TRBV18 and J is TRBJ1-2, with D possibly matching TRBD1 (5 bases). Germline assignment: CDR1 KGHSH and CDR2 LQKENI. The CDR3 length is 15 residues. The V gene lost 0 bases and the J gene lost 5 bases, with 13 bases spanning the gap. The chain's CDR3 is CASSPPGEFGYGYTF. DNA for the CDR3: TGTGCCAGCTCACCACCAGGGGAATTCGGGTATGGCTACACCTTC.